What follows are 32 T cell receptor beta chains derived from one specimen sequenced in a study of siplizumab effects on memory and regulatory T cells. The protocol was immunoSEQ multiplex PCR, while the TCRdb copy is restricted to in-frame clones and leaves out a portion. Among 70,000 or so clones, roughly 89% were seen once, and the ten largest hold over 25%. Sequenced input: CD8+ T cells sorted from blood. The receptors were gathered from a human donor in good health.

The gene calls are TRBV7-9 and TRBJ2-3, with 7 bases lining up with TRBD2. There are 15 residues in the CDR3. CDR1 SEHNR and CDR2 FQNEAQ come from the germline V gene (reference sequence). The J segment lost 6 bases and the V segment lost 5 bases, leaving 11 bases of the junction unmatched. The CDR3 DNA sequence: TGTGCCAGCAGCCGGACTAGTCTTTTAGAGGATACGCAGTATTTT. Its protein product is CASSRTSLLEDTQYF.

Here the CDR3 DNA reads TGCGCCAGCAGCCAAGGCCCCCTAGCCAAAAACATTCAGTACTTC. Translation gives CASSQGPLAKNIQYF. J is TRBJ2-4 and V is TRBV4-1; no clear D. V was clipped by 1 base and J by 0 bases, with 7 bases between them. The CDR3 totals 15 residues. From germline, CDR1 is MGHRA and CDR2 YSYEKL.

V is TRBV7-3 and J is TRBJ1-6; D gene ambiguous. V shed 7 bases and J shed 8 bases, with 6 bases lying between them. The germline V gene has CDR1 SGHTA and CDR2 FQGTGA. CDR3 size: 11 residues. CDR3 amino acids: CASTQDSPLHF. The DNA for the CDR3 is TGTGCCAGCACCCAGGATTCACCCCTCCACTTT.

The chain carries TRBV15 and TRBJ2-7; perhaps D is TRBD1 or TRBD2 (5 bases each). V gave up 4 bases and J gave up 0 bases, with 10 bases separating them. This CDR3 spans 14 amino acids. The germline V gene encodes CDR1 LNHNV and CDR2 YYDKDF (reference sequence). The CDR3 region is CATSTEGTSYEQYF. DNA of the CDR3: TGTGCCACCAGCACAGAAGGGACCTCCTACGAGCAGTACTTC. Full variable domain (missing parts from reference TRBV15 and TRBJ2-7): DAMVIQNPRYQVTQFGKPVTLSCSQTLNHNVMYWYQQKSSQAPKLLFHYYDKDFNNEADTPDNFQSRRPNTSFCFLDIRSPGLGDTAMYLCATSTEGTSYEQYFGPGTRLTVT.

The chain combines TRBV19 with TRBJ1-5; D not resolved. From germline, CDR1 is LNHDA and CDR2 SQIVND (reference sequence). The ends were cut back, 3 bases at V and 0 bases at J, with 6 bases in the middle. This CDR3 region has 14 residues. CDR3 nucleotide sequence: TGTGCCAGTAGTATTCAATATAGCAATCAGCCCCAGCATTTT. This gives the protein CASSIQYSNQPQHF. Full variable domain (outside the CDR3, taken from reference TRBV19 and TRBJ1-5): DGGITQSPKYLFRKEGQNVTLSCEQNLNHDAMYWYRQDPGQGLRLIYYSQIVNDFQKGDIAEGYSVSREKKESFPLTVTSAQKNPTAFYLCASSIQYSNQPQHFGDGTRLSIL.

CDR3 region: CANSRRDLTSNQPQHF. The CDR3 bases are TGTGCCAATTCCAGGAGAGACCTTACAAGCAATCAGCCCCAGCATTTT. The V and J genes are TRBV25-1 and TRBJ1-5; D gene ambiguous. Germline CDR1 is MGHDK and CDR2 is SYGVNS. V was cut by 10 bases and J by 1 base, with 20 bases left in between. The CDR3 extends over 16 amino acids. The complete variable domain, with remaining parts taken from reference TRBV25-1 and TRBJ1-5, reads EADIYQTPRYLVIGTGKKITLECSQTMGHDKMYWYQQDPGMELHLIHYSYGVNSTEKGDLSSESTVSRIRTEHFPLTLESARPSHTSQYLCANSRRDLTSNQPQHFGDGTRLSIL.

The chain combines TRBV2 with TRBJ2-2, with D possibly being TRBD2 (5 bases). V was trimmed by 3 bases and J by 3 bases, leaving 23 bases between them. Per the germline V gene, CDR1 is SNHLY and CDR2 is FYNNEI. The CDR3 consists of 19 residues. CDR3 coding DNA: TGTGCCAGCAGTGATCGGGAAAACGGTTACTACCCCCACACCGGGGAGCTGTTTTTT. It translates to CASSDRENGYYPHTGELFF. Variable domain in full (rest from reference TRBV2 and TRBJ2-2): EPEVTQTPSHQVTQMGQEVILRCVPISNHLYFYWYRQILGQKVEFLVSFYNNEISEKSEIFDDQFSVERPDGSNFTLKIRSTKLEDSAMYFCASSDRENGYYPHTGELFFGEGSRLTVL.

This clone was observed once. CDR3 amino acids: CASSQDLRQGFLPGYTF. CDR3 in DNA: TGTGCCAGCAGCCAAGATCTGCGACAGGGCTTTCTCCCTGGCTACACCTTC. V usage is TRBV14 and J usage is TRBJ1-2; 7 bases align to TRBD1. Per the germline V gene, CDR1 is SGHDN and CDR2 is FVKESK. V was pared by 0 bases and J by 7 bases, with 14 bases of the junction left unmatched. This CDR3 comprises 17 residues.

The chain has TRBV19 and TRBJ2-4; perhaps TRBD1 as D (6 bases). The germline V gene encodes CDR1 LNHDA and CDR2 SQIVND (reference sequence). V lost 5 bases, J lost 2 bases, and 10 bases lay in between. This CDR3 has 14 residues. CDR3 loop: CASSLQGPKNIQYF. The CDR3 DNA is TGTGCCAGTAGTTTACAGGGACCCAAAAACATTCAGTACTTC.

V and J are TRBV7-9 and TRBJ2-2; perhaps TRBD1 as D (6 bases). The V gene lost 5 bases and the J gene lost 2 bases, with 18 bases spanning the gap. CDR3 length equals 17 residues. The germline gives CDR1 SEHNR, CDR2 FQNEAQ (reference sequence). The CDR3 nucleotides read TGTGCCAGCAGCCCTACTCTGGGGGCCGCAAACACCGGGGAGCTGTTTTTT. Its translation: CASSPTLGAANTGELFF.

The chain employs TRBV2 and TRBJ2-5; 11 bases line up with TRBD2. The CDR3 runs 15 residues. Germline values: CDR1 SNHLY, CDR2 FYNNEI. The V segment lost 6 bases and the J segment 2 bases; nucleotides outside the gene matches: 5. The CDR3 here is CASSATSGAQETQYF. In nucleotides, the CDR3 is TGTGCCAGCAGCGCGACTAGCGGGGCACAAGAGACCCAGTACTTC.

The chain couples TRBV7-7 to TRBJ2-2; D may match TRBD1 or TRBD2 (5 bases each). Germline V CDR1 and CDR2: SSHAT, FNYEAQ (reference sequence). The length of the CDR3 is 17 residues. V lost 5 bases and J lost 1, with 17 bases in between. The CDR3 DNA reads TGTGCCAGCAGCCACAGCCCAGCGGACATGAACACCGGGGAGCTGTTTTTT. Protein product: CASSHSPADMNTGELFF. Filled out from reference TRBV7-7 and TRBJ2-2, the complete variable domain reads GAGVSQSPRYKVTKRGQDVTLRCDPISSHATLYWYQQALGQGPEFLTYFNYEAQPDKSGLPSDRFSAERPEGSISTLTIQRTEQRDSAMYRCASSHSPADMNTGELFFGEGSRLTVL.

V and J are TRBV5-8 and TRBJ2-5; D is unresolved. Trimming pared 6 bases from V and 4 bases from J, leaving 16 bases between. Per the germline V gene, CDR1 is SGHTS and CDR2 is YDEGEE. The CDR3 length is 14 residues. The CDR3 DNA sequence: TGTGCCAGCACCCAATACCCCCGAGGAGAGACCCAGTACTTC. This gives the protein CASTQYPRGETQYF.

The chain carries TRBV6-6 and TRBJ2-7; D is possibly TRBD2 (5 bases). This CDR3 is 12 amino acids long. Germline-derived CDR1 and CDR2 are MNHNY and SVGAGI (reference sequence). Trimming cost V 2 bases and J 6 bases, with 8 bases left between them. CDR3 sequence: CASSYHGIEQYF. CDR3 nucleotides: TGTGCCAGCAGTTACCACGGGATCGAGCAGTACTTC.

The rearrangement uses TRBV2 and TRBJ2-1; D gene unclear. The CDR3 is 11 amino acids. The germline V and J ends were trimmed by 4 bases and 7 bases, with 5 bases remaining between them. CDR1 and CDR2 (germline): SNHLY, FYNNEI. The CDR3 loop is CASSAINEQFF. The CDR3 region has the DNA TGTGCCAGCAGTGCAATTAATGAGCAGTTCTTC.

This clone was seen a handful of times. The sample holds other DNA sequences that translate to the same CDR3. This rearrangement joins TRBV5-6 to TRBJ1-1, with D tentatively TRBD1 (6 bases). V lost 4 bases, J lost 7 bases, and 23 bases lay in between. The length of the CDR3 is 16 residues. In germline, CDR1 is SGHDT, CDR2 YYEEEE. The CDR3 DNA reads TGTGCCAGCAGCCTGGGGGGGCGCGCTACCAGGGGTGAAGCTTTCTTT. Protein sequence: CASSLGGRATRGEAFF. Looking up the rest from reference TRBV5-6 and TRBJ1-1 gives the full variable domain: DAGVTQSPTHLIKTRGQQVTLRCSPKSGHDTVSWYQQALGQGPQFIFQYYEEEERQRGNFPDRFSGHQFPNYSSELNVNALLLGDSALYLCASSLGGRATRGEAFFGQGTRLTVV.

The gene calls are TRBV7-6 and TRBJ2-1; D is undetermined. The CDR3 totals 14 residues. Germline CDR1 is SGHVS and CDR2 is FNYEAQ. Trimming removed 0 bases from V and 5 bases from J, with 8 bases in between. The CDR3 DNA is TGTGCCAGCAGCTTAGCGTACGCCAACAATGAGCAGTTCTTC. Residues: CASSLAYANNEQFF.

This chain links TRBV6-5 with TRBJ2-2; no reliable D call. Germline assignment: CDR1 MNHEY and CDR2 SVGAGI. V lost 2 bases and J lost 2, with 3 bases in between. This CDR3 is built from 13 residues. CDR3: CASSYLNTGELFF. The DNA of the CDR3 is TGTGCCAGCAGTTACCTTAACACCGGGGAGCTGTTTTTT.

This chain links TRBV30 with TRBJ2-7, with TRBD1 identical over 8 bases. The CDR3 loop spans 15 amino acids. After removal of 0 bases from V and 2 bases from J, the junction contained 6 bases not matched to a gene. The germline gives CDR1 GTSNPN, CDR2 SVGIG (reference sequence). The CDR3 region has the DNA TGTGCCTGGAGTGTCAGACAGGGGATAACCTACGAGCAGTACTTC. It translates to CAWSVRQGITYEQYF.

This clone was detected only once. The chain carries TRBV7-6 and TRBJ2-7, with 8 bases matching TRBD2. This CDR3 has 15 residues. V gave up 3 bases and J gave up 4 bases; unmatched junction bases: 8. CDR1 is SGHVS and CDR2 is FNYEAQ in the germline V gene. CDR3 in DNA: TGTGCCAGCAGCTTGGAAGCGGGGGTTACATACGAGCAGTACTTC. Translated, it gives CASSLEAGVTYEQYF.

In this sample, this clone turned up once. The rearrangement joins TRBV6-1 to TRBJ2-7, with 8 bases aligning to TRBD1. Germline assignment: CDR1 MNHNS and CDR2 SASEGT. Unmatched junction bases numbered 7, after V lost 6 bases and J lost 3 bases. The CDR3 consists of 14 residues. This CDR3 is CASRAGTGIYEQYF. The DNA for the CDR3 is TGTGCCAGCAGGGCCGGGACAGGAATCTACGAGCAGTACTTC.

A remark on this clone: One end of the junction varies from germline; a read error may be responsible. The chain links TRBV6-1 to TRBJ2-4; the D gene is possibly TRBD1 (5 bases). The CDR3 loop spans 11 amino acids. CDR1 and CDR2 from the germline V gene are MNHNS and SASEGT. This CDR3 is CASSSRQGSDF. In nucleotides, the CDR3 is TGTGCCAGCAGCTCTAGGCAGGGTTCGGACTTC.

This clone is a singleton in its sample. The rearrangement links TRBV5-5 to TRBJ1-1; D is perhaps TRBD1 (6 bases). V was pared by 2 bases and J by 2 bases, with 7 bases between. The length of the CDR3 is 13 residues. CDR1 and CDR2 (germline): SGHKS, YYEKEE (reference sequence). The CDR3 sequence is CASSFGTNTEAFF. DNA of the CDR3: TGTGCCAGCAGCTTCGGGACAAACACTGAAGCTTTCTTT.

V and J are TRBV27 and TRBJ1-2; 8 nucleotides align to TRBD1. The CDR3 is 15 amino acids. CDR1 MNHEY and CDR2 SMNVEV come from the germline V gene (reference sequence). J gave up 0 bases and V 5 bases, and 5 bases lay outside the gene matches. The CDR3 sequence: CASSVDRGTNYGYTF. The CDR3 DNA sequence: TGTGCCAGCAGTGTTGACAGGGGAACTAACTATGGCTACACCTTC.

The CDR3 is CASSPRAETGEQYF. The CDR3 nucleotides read TGCGCCAGCAGCCCTAGAGCTGAGACGGGTGAGCAGTACTTC. The genes are TRBV5-1 and TRBJ2-7; no clear D gene. Looked up from germline, CDR1 is SGHRS and CDR2 is YFSETQ. Trimming removed 4 bases at V and 7 bases at J, with 18 bases between. The CDR3 is 14 residues long.

The chain employs TRBV9 and TRBJ2-3, with D possibly matching TRBD2 (6 bases). Germline assignment: CDR1 SGDLS and CDR2 YYNGEE. Trimming shortened V by 2 bases and J by 0 bases, and 10 bases separated the two germline ends. The length of the CDR3 is 15 residues. CDR3 sequence (DNA): TGTGCCAGCAGCGTTAGCGGATCTAGCACAGATACGCAGTATTTT. This gives the protein CASSVSGSSTDTQYF.

This chain joins TRBV11-2 and TRBJ2-5, with TRBD2 matching over 9 bases. Germline CDR1 SGHAT, CDR2 FQNNGV. The CDR3 sequence is 15 residues long. V was clipped by 2 bases and J by 5 bases; unmatched bases: 6. CDR3 loop: CASSLLLAGTETQYF. The DNA for the CDR3 is TGTGCCAGCAGCTTACTCCTAGCGGGAACGGAGACCCAGTACTTC. Using reference TRBV11-2 and TRBJ2-5 for the parts outside the CDR3, the full variable domain is EAGVAQSPRYKIIEKRQSVAFWCNPISGHATLYWYQQILGQGPKLLIQFQNNGVVDDSQLPKDRFSAERLKGVDSTLKIQPAKLEDSAVYLCASSLLLAGTETQYFGPGTRLLVL.

The V call is TRBV5-3, the J call TRBJ2-2, with 11 bases lining up with TRBD2. TRBV5-3 is filed as an ORF, its function uncertain. There are 19 residues in the CDR3. The ends lost 0 bases at V and 0 bases at J; junction bases unmatched: 7. CDR3 sequence (DNA): TGTGCCAGAAGCTTGGAGGCTAGCGGGGGGCTCGCGAACACCGGGGAGCTGTTTTTT. Protein sequence: CARSLEASGGLANTGELFF.

The V call is TRBV6-5, the J call TRBJ1-1; TRBD1 might be the D (5 bases). Between the trimmed V and J ends, which lost 5 bases and 5 bases, there was a span of 18 bases. The CDR3 consists of 15 residues. Germline V gene data show CDR1 as MNHEY and CDR2 as SVGAGI. Here the CDR3 DNA reads TGTGCCAGCAGTCTCCAGGCCCAGGGAGGGACTGAAGCTTTCTTT. This encodes CASSLQAQGGTEAFF.

J is TRBJ2-1 and V is TRBV7-3, with TRBD2 matching 14 bases. Per the germline V gene, CDR1 is SGHTA and CDR2 is FQGTGA. Trimming at V came to 0 bases and at J to 6 bases, leaving 7 bases not matched to a gene. The CDR3 consists of 18 residues. This CDR3 reads CASSLTNPGTSGSNEQFF. In nucleotides, the CDR3 is TGTGCCAGCAGCTTAACGAACCCCGGGACTAGCGGGAGCAATGAGCAGTTCTTC.

The rearrangement links TRBV7-9 to TRBJ1-2; D uncertain. Germline CDR1 SEHNR, CDR2 FQNEAQ (reference sequence). This CDR3 is 12 amino acids long. Trimming stripped 8 bases from V and 0 bases from J, with 7 bases between. The CDR3 sequence: CASLHANYGYTF. The CDR3 DNA sequence: TGTGCCAGCCTACACGCTAACTATGGCTACACCTTC.

The chain couples TRBV5-6 to TRBJ1-5, with a weak D call TRBD1 (5 bases). Per germline, CDR1 SGHDT and CDR2 YYEEEE. Between the trimmed V and J ends, which lost 0 bases and 2 bases, there was a span of 15 bases. The CDR3 consists of 17 residues. In nucleotides, the CDR3 is TGTGCCAGCAGCTTGGGGGGTATCGAGGGGCGCAATCAGCCCCAGCATTTT. Its translation is CASSLGGIEGRNQPQHF.